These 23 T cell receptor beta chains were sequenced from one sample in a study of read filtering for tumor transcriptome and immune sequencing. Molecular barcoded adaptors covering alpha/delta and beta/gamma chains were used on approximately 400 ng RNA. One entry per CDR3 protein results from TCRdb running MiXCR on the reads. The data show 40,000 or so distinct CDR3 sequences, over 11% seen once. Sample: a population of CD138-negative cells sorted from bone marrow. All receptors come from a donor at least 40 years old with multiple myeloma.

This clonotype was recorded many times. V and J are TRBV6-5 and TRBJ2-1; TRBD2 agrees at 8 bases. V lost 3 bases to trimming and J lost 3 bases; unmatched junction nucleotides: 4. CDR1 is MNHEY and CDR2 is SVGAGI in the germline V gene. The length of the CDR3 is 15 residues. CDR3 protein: CASSYVAGGYNEQFF. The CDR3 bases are TGTGCCAGCAGTTATGTCGCGGGAGGCTACAATGAGCAGTTCTTC.

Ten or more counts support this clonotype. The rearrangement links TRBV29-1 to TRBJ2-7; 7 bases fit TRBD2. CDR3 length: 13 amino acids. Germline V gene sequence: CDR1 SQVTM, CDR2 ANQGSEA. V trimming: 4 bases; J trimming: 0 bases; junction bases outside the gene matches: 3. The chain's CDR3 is CSVVRDYSYEQYF. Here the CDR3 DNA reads TGCAGCGTTGTCAGGGACTACTCCTACGAGCAGTACTTC.

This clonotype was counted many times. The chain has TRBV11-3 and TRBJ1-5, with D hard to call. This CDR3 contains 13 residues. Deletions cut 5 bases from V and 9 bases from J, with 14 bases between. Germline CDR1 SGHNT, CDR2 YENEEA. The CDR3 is CASSLNPLAPQHF. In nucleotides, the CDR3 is TGTGCCAGCAGCCTTAACCCGTTAGCGCCCCAGCATTTT.

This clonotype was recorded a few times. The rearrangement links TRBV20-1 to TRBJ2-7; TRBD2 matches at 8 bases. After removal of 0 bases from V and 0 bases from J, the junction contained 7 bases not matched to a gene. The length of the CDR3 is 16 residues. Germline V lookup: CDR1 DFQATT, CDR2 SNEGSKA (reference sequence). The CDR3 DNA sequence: TGCAGTGCTAGAGATCCCCGACTAGCGAGCTCCTACGAGCAGTACTTC. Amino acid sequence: CSARDPRLASSYEQYF.

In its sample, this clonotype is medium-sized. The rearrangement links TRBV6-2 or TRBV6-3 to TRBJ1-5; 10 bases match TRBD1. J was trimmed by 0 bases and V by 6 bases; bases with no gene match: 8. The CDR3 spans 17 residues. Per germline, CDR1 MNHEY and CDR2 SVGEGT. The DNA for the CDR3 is TGTGCCAGCAGCGGGGACAGGGGACTCCTTAGCAATCAGCCCCAGCATTTT. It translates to CASSGDRGLLSNQPQHF.

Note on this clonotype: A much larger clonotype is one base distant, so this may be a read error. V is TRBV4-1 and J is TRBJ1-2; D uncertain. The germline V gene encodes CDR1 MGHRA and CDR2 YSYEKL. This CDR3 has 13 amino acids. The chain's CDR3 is CASGQSAGYGHTF. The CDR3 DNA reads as TGCGCCAGCGGCCAGTCAGCCGGCTATGGCCACACCTTC.

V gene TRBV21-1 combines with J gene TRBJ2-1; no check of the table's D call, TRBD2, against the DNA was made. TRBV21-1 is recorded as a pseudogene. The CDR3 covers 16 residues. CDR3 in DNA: TGTGCCAGCAGCGGGACAAGCGGGAGTAGTTACAATGAGCAGTTCTTC. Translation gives CASSGTSGSSYNEQFF.

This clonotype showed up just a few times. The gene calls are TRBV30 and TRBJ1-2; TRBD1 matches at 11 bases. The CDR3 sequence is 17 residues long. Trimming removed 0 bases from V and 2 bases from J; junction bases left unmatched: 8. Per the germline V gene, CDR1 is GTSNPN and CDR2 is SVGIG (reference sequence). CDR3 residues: CAWSVRTGGWRNYGYTF. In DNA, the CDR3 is TGTGCCTGGAGTGTGCGGACAGGGGGCTGGAGGAACTATGGCTACACCTTC.

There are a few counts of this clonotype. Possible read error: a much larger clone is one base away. The CDR3 is CASSYLGRRTETQYF. The DNA for the CDR3 is TGTGCCAGCAGTTACCTTGGGAGGCGCACAGAAACGCAGTATTTT. V usage is TRBV6-5 and J usage is TRBJ2-3, with a tentative D call TRBD2 (6 bases). The CDR3 has 15 residues. CDR1 and CDR2 from the germline V gene are MNHEY and SVGAGI.

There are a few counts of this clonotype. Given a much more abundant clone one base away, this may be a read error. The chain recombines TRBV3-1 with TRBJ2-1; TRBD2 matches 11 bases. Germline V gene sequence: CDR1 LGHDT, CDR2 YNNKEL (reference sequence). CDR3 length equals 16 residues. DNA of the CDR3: TGTGCCAGCAGCCATACTAGCGGGAGTGGGCACAAGGAGCAGTTCTTC. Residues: CASSHTSGSGHKEQFF.

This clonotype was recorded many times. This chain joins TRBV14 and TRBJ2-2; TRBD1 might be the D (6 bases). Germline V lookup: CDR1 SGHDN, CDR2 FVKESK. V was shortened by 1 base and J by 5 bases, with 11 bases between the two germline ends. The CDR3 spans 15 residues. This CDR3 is CASSQVWTATGELFF. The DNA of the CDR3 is TGTGCCAGCAGCCAAGTTTGGACAGCAACCGGGGAGCTGTTTTTT.

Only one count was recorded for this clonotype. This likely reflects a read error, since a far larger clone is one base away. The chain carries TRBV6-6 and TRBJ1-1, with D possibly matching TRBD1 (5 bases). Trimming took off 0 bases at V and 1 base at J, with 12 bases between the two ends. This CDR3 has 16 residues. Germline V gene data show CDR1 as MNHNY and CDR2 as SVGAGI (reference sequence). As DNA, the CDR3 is TGTGCCAGCAGTTACTCCAGGAACGGGGGGAACACTGAAGCTTTCTTT. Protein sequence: CASSYSRNGGNTEAFF.

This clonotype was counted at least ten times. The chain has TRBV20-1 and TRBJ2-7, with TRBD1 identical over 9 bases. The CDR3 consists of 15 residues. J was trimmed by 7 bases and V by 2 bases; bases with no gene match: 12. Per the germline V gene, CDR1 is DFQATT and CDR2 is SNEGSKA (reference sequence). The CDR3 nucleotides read TGCAGTGCTAGAAGCGCGACAGGGGGTTCGTGGGAGCAGTACTTC. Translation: CSARSATGGSWEQYF.

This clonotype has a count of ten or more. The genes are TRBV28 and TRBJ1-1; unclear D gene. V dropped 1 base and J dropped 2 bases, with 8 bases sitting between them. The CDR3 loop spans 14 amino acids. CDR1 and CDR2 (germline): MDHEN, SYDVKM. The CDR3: CASSLSPANTEAFF. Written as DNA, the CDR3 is TGTGCCAGCAGTTTATCACCAGCCAACACTGAAGCTTTCTTT.

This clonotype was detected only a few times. The CDR3 DNA reads as TGTGCCAGCATCAACCCGCCTGGGACCCAGTACTTC. Translated, it gives CASINPPGTQYF. This chain joins TRBV6-6 and TRBJ2-5; D is unresolved. Per the germline V gene, CDR1 is MNHNY and CDR2 is SVGAGI (reference sequence). The CDR3 covers 12 residues. Deletions cut 7 bases from V and 7 bases from J, with 13 bases between.

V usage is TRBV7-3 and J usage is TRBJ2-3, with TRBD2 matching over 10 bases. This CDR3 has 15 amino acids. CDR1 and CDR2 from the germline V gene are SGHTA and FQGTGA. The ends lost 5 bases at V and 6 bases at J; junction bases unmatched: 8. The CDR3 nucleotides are TGTGCCAGCAGCCCGGAAGCGGGAGGGCCGGATACGCAGTATTTT. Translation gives CASSPEAGGPDTQYF. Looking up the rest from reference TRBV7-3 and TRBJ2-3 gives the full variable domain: GAGVSQTPSNKVTEKGKYVELRCDPISGHTALYWYRQSLGQGPEFLIYFQGTGAADDSGLPNDRFFAVRPEGSVSTLKIQRTERGDSAVYLCASSPEAGGPDTQYFGPGTRLTVL.

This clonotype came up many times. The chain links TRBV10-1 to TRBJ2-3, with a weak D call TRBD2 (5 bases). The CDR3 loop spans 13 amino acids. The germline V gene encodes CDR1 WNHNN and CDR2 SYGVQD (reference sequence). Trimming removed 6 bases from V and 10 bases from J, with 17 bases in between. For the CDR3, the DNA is TGCGCCAGCAGCGGGATCCGAAACCAGGCGCAGTATTTT. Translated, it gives CASSGIRNQAQYF.

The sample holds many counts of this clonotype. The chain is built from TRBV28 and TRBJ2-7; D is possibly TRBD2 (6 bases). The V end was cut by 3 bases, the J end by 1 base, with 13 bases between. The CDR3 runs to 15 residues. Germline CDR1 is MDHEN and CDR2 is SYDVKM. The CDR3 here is CASSFFGGLSYEQYF. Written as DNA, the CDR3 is TGTGCCAGCAGTTTTTTCGGGGGACTTTCCTACGAGCAGTACTTC.

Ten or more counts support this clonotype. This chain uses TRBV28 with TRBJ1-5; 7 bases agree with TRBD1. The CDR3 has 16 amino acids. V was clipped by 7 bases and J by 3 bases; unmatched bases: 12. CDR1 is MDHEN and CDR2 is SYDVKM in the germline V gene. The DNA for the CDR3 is TGTGCCAGCAACCCACAGGGGATGGTATACAATCAGCCCCAGCATTTT. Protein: CASNPQGMVYNQPQHF.

The CDR3 region is CASSMAGNVQETQYF. In DNA, the CDR3 is TGTGCCAGTAGTATGGCGGGAAACGTCCAAGAGACCCAGTACTTC. The chain joins TRBV19 to TRBJ2-5, with a tentative D call TRBD2 (6 bases). This CDR3 has 15 amino acids. V lost 3 bases and J 1 base, leaving 12 bases between the germline ends. The germline V gene has CDR1 LNHDA and CDR2 SQIVND (reference sequence).

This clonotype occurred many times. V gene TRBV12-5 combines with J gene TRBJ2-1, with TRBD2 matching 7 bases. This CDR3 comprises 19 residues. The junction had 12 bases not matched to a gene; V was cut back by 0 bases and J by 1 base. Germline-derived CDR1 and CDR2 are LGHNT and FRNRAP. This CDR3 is CASGLVLFGLGRSYNEQFF. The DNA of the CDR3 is TGTGCTAGTGGTTTGGTATTGTTCGGACTAGGCCGTTCCTACAATGAGCAGTTCTTC.

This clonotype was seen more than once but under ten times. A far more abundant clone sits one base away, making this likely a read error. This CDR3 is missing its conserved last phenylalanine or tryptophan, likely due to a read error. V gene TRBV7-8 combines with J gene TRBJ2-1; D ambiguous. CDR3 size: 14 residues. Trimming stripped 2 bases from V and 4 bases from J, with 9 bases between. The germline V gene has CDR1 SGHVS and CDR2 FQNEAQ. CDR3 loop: CASSLSRSYNEQFS. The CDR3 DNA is TGTGCCAGCAGCTTAAGTCGATCATACAATGAGCAGTTCTCC.

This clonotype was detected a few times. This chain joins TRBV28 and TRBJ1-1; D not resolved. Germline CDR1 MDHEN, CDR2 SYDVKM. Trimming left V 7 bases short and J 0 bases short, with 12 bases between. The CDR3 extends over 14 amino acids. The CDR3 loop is CASTAGVMNTEAFF. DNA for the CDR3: TGTGCCAGCACCGCAGGAGTTATGAACACTGAAGCTTTCTTT.